Below are 19 T cell receptor beta chains sequenced from a single sample in a study of T cells in women clearing cervical HPV infection. Clones were read by immunoSEQ multiplex PCR, and TCRdb kept only the in-frame ones, dropping some. Its listing shows 25,000 to 35,000 clones. Sample: blood buffy coat. Every receptor here comes from a woman aged 18 to 75 with a cervical HPV16 infection that either progressed to CIN3+ or cleared (not recorded which).

For this clone: The read finishes 3 residues shy of the CDR3 end, and the germline J gene is used to complete it. The genes are TRBV30 and TRBJ2-3; TRBD2 agrees at 13 bases. The CDR3 loop spans 12 amino acids. Germline assignment: CDR1 GTSNPN and CDR2 SVGIG (reference sequence). The sequenced part of the CDR3 DNA is TGTGCCTGGGGACTAGCGGGGGAGACG. Protein: CAWGLAGET. The entire CDR3 sequence reads CAWGLAGETQYF.

With respect to this clone: The read stops 3 residues short of the end of the CDR3; the missing end is completed from the germline J gene. The chain employs TRBV19 and TRBJ2-3; a weak D match, TRBD1 (5 bases). The CDR3 is 14 amino acids. V lost 1 base, J lost 2 bases, and 7 bases lay in between. Germline values: CDR1 LNHDA, CDR2 SQIVND (reference sequence). CDR3 DNA, as far as it was read: TGTGCCAGTAGTATAGTAGGGGACACAGATACG. It is translated as CASSIVGDTDT. The entire CDR3 is CASSIVGDTDTQYF.

Worth noting for this clone: The read terminates 3 residues before the CDR3 end, so the remaining end is supplied by the germline J gene. This sequence joins TRBV29-1 and TRBJ2-7; 7 bases are shared with TRBD1. This CDR3 region has 13 residues. J was trimmed by 6 bases and V by 6 bases; bases with no gene match: 11. Germline-derived CDR1 and CDR2 are SQVTM and ANQGSEA. The CDR3 sequence is CSVLTGLITEQYF. The sequenced part of the CDR3 DNA is TGCAGCGTACTGACAGGGCTAATCACCGAG.

A word on this clone: The CDR3 is cut off 3 residues early in the read; its end comes from the germline J gene. This rearrangement joins TRBV7-2 to TRBJ1-2; the match to TRBD1 covers 7 bases. The CDR3 spans 14 residues. Per germline, CDR1 SGHTA and CDR2 FQGNSA. The covered CDR3 bases are TGTGCCACCAAGGGGGCGGGAAGTGGGGGTGAC. It translates to CATKGAGSGGD. The full CDR3 sequence reads CATKGAGSGGDYTF.

In the case of this clone: The junction and the germline gene differ at one end; a read error may be behind it. From the germline J gene comes the end of the CDR3, since the read stops 3 residues before it. This CDR3 is also generated by other DNA sequences in the sample. J is TRBJ1-3 and V is TRBV19; TRBD1 matches at 9 bases. The CDR3 sequence is 15 residues long. The V gene's germline CDR1 is LNHDA and CDR2 SQIVND (reference sequence). Partial CDR3 DNA: TGTGCCAGTCAATACAGGGGGCGTTCTGGAAACACT. Protein sequence: CASQYRGRSGNT. The full CDR3 sequence reads CASQYRGRSGNTIYF.

CDR3 protein: CACRKQGFGDNEKLFF. The DNA read from the CDR3 is TGTGCCTGCAGAAAACAGGGTTTCGGCGATAATGAAAAG. The chain links TRBV30 to TRBJ2-2; D perhaps matches TRBD1 (6 bases). With the read ending 3 residues before the CDR3 end, the germline J gene is used to fill in that end. This CDR3 region has 16 residues. From germline, CDR1 is GTSNPN and CDR2 SVGIG (reference sequence).

For this clone: The read stops 3 residues short of the end of the CDR3; the missing end is completed from the germline J gene. The chain links TRBV5-4 to TRBJ1-2; maybe TRBD1 (5 bases). The V end was cut by 0 bases, the J end by 3 bases, with 9 bases between. Germline-derived CDR1 and CDR2 are SGHNT and YYREEE (reference sequence). The CDR3 is 14 amino acids. The part of the CDR3 DNA that was read is TGTGCCAGCAGCTTGGACAGGTTCGACTATGGC. Translation: CASSLDRFDYG. The full CDR3 sequence reads CASSLDRFDYGYTF.

About this clone: The CDR3 goes on 3 residues after the read ends, and that part is filled in from the germline J gene. The rearrangement uses TRBV7-3 and TRBJ2-2; D is perhaps TRBD1 (5 bases). The germline CDR1 and CDR2 sequences are SGHTA and FQGTGA. The CDR3 loop spans 15 amino acids. The CDR3 spells CASSPQLSGANVLFF. The covered CDR3 bases are TGTGCCAGCAGCCCACAACTCTCTGGGGCCAACGTG.

A word on this clone: The read comes to an end 3 residues before the CDR3 does, leaving the germline J gene to fill in the end. The V and J genes are TRBV20-1 and TRBJ1-4; 10 bases agree with TRBD1. V was pared by 6 bases and J by 3 bases, with 4 bases of the junction left unmatched. CDR3 length: 14 amino acids. Germline V gene sequence: CDR1 DFQATT, CDR2 SNEGSKA (reference sequence). The CDR3 region is CSARQGAANEKLFF. CDR3 bases read: TGCAGTGCGCGACAGGGGGCAGCTAATGAAAAA.

On this clone itself: Read coverage stops 3 residues before the CDR3 terminus; the germline J gene supplies the remainder. The chain joins TRBV18 to TRBJ2-7, with 7 positions matching TRBD1. The CDR3 loop spans 13 amino acids. From germline, CDR1 is KGHSH and CDR2 LQKENI. The ends lost 4 bases at V and 4 bases at J; junction bases unmatched: 4. CDR3 residues: CASSLGTDYEQYF. CDR3 bases read: TGTGCCAGCTCACTTGGGACAGATTACGAG. Drawing the rest from reference TRBV18 and TRBJ2-7, the complete variable domain is NAGVMQNPRHLVRRRGQEARLRCSPMKGHSHVYWYRQLPEEGLKFMVYLQKENIIDESGMPKERFSAEFPKEGPSILRIQQVVRGDSAAYFCASSLGTDYEQYFGPGTRLTVT.

On this clone: The read comes to an end 3 residues before the CDR3 does, leaving the germline J gene to fill in the end. The V call is TRBV5-1, the J call TRBJ2-7; D is possibly TRBD2 (5 bases). Trimming left V 4 bases short and J 0 bases short, with 11 bases between. CDR1 is SGHRS and CDR2 is YFSETQ in the germline V gene. This CDR3 has 14 amino acids. The CDR3 loop is CASSPRLLSYEQYF. The sequenced part of the CDR3 DNA is TGCGCCAGCAGCCCGAGACTACTCTCCTACGAG.

Of note for this clone: The CDR3 goes on 3 residues after the read ends, and that part is filled in from the germline J gene. The chain has TRBV19 and TRBJ1-2; D gene ambiguous. Germline V gives CDR1 LNHDA, CDR2 SQIVND (reference sequence). The CDR3 loop spans 15 amino acids. The CDR3 spells CASKYGVASYNDYTF. Incomplete CDR3 DNA: TGTGCCAGTAAGTACGGGGTAGCCTCCTACAATGAC.

Details on this clone: The read ends 3 residues early relative to the CDR3; the germline J gene fills the gap. The rearrangement joins TRBV19 to TRBJ2-7; D remains unclear. Germline V gives CDR1 LNHDA, CDR2 SQIVND (reference sequence). The CDR3 contains 18 residues. V gave up 6 bases and J gave up 0 bases, with 24 bases separating them. CDR3 DNA (partial): TGTGCCAGTAGGATGGGCGAAAGGGTGGAAAAAAGCTCCTACGAG. Protein product: CASRMGERVEKSSYE. In full, the CDR3 reads CASRMGERVEKSSYEQYF.

Regarding this clone: The read finishes 3 residues shy of the CDR3 end, and the germline J gene is used to complete it. J is TRBJ2-4 and V is TRBV28; 12 bases align to TRBD2. Germline V gives CDR1 MDHEN, CDR2 SYDVKM. The CDR3 covers 17 residues. Trimming cost V 3 bases and J 2 bases; bases outside gene matches: 5. CDR3 bases read: TGTGCCAGCAGTTTTTCCGGGACTAGCGGGCCCAAAAACATT. This encodes CASSFSGTSGPKNI. Given in full, the CDR3 is CASSFSGTSGPKNIQYF. The full variable domain, in which reference TRBV28 and TRBJ2-4 provide the parts outside the CDR3, is DVKVTQSSRYLVKRTGEKVFLECVQDMDHENMFWYRQDPGLGLRLIYFSYDVKMKEKGDIPEGYSVSREKKERFSLILESASTNQTSMYLCASSFSGTSGPKNIQYFGAGTRLSVL.

CDR3 bases read: TGTGCCAGTAGACACAGCAATGGT. Its protein is CASRHSNG. From start to end, the CDR3 is CASRHSNGQYF. This chain links TRBV19 with TRBJ2-4; D is ambiguous. Coverage ceases 3 residues before the CDR3 finishes, and the germline J gene fills in the end. This CDR3 region has 11 residues. Germline V gives CDR1 LNHDA, CDR2 SQIVND (reference sequence).

For this clone: Coverage ceases 3 residues before the CDR3 finishes, and the germline J gene fills in the end. The chain uses TRBV5-4 and TRBJ2-3; 8 bases map to TRBD2. Germline CDR1 and CDR2: SGHNT and YYREEE (reference sequence). The CDR3 covers 14 residues. CDR3 region: CASSRGLDRETQYF. The sequenced CDR3 bases are TGTGCCAGCAGCCGGGGACTAGATCGGGAGACG.

The covered CDR3 bases are TGCAGCGTCCGAACAGGGAACACTGAA. Its translation: CSVRTGNTE. In full, the CDR3 reads CSVRTGNTEAFF. The J gene is TRBJ1-1, the V gene TRBV29-1; weak D call: TRBD1 (5 bases). The observed sequence ends 3 residues before the CDR3 terminus, with the missing tail filled in from the germline J gene. Between the trimmed V and J ends, which lost 6 bases and 1 base, there was a span of 9 bases. Germline V gene sequence: CDR1 SQVTM, CDR2 ANQGSEA. The CDR3 sequence is 12 residues long.

On this clone: The read ends 3 residues early relative to the CDR3; the germline J gene fills the gap. V gene TRBV7-6 combines with J gene TRBJ1-1; D call uncertain. Germline CDR1 SGHVS, CDR2 FNYEAQ. V gave up 5 bases and J gave up 3 bases, with 10 bases separating them. This CDR3 is built from 13 residues. CDR3 bases read: TGTGCCAGCAGCCCAAAGGGTTACACTGAA. It yields the protein CASSPKGYTE. The complete CDR3 protein is CASSPKGYTEAFF.

With respect to this clone: With the read ending 3 residues before the CDR3 end, the germline J gene is used to fill in that end. This chain joins TRBV9 and TRBJ2-1, with 8 bases aligning to TRBD2. The germline V gene encodes CDR1 SGDLS and CDR2 YYNGEE. The CDR3 runs 16 residues. After removal of 0 bases from V and 8 bases from J, the junction contained 10 bases not matched to a gene. This chain's CDR3 is CASSVVAAGALDEQFF. CDR3 DNA, as far as it was read: TGTGCCAGCAGCGTAGTAGCAGCGGGAGCGCTCGATGAG.